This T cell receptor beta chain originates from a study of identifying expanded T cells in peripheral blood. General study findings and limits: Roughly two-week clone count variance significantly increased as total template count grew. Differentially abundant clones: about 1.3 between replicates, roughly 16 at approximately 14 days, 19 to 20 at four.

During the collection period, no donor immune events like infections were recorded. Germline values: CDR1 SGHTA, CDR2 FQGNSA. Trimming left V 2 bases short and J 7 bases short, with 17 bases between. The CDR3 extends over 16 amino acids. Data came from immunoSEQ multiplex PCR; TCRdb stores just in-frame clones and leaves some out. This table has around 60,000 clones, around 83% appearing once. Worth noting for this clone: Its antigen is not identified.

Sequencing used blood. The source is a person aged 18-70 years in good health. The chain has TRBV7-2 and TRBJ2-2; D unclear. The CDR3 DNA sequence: TGTGCCAGCAGCTTACTCCCCGAGCTGAGGAGCGGGGAGCTGTTTTTT. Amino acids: CASSLLPELRSGELFF.